This entry concerns a single T cell receptor (beta chain). Healthy individuals who donated bone marrow served as the donors. The data derive from a study of cytomegalovirus exposure and HLA in healthy donors. V gave up 9 bases and J gave up 1 base; unmatched junction bases: 4. The CDR3 length is 13 residues. Germline V CDR1 and CDR2: LNHDA, SQIVND (reference sequence). Primers: 60 Vbeta forward and 13 Jbeta reverse. Clones were sequenced by immunoSEQ multiplex PCR, and TCRdb holds only the in-frame ones, with some missing. The sample gives approximately 260,000 clones, 85% to 95% of which show up once; around 1.7% is in the top ten.

Sequenced material: PBMCs. The V gene is TRBV19, the J gene TRBJ1-1; 8 bases align to TRBD1. The TCR sequence derives from a girl aged 2-9 years in good health and CMV-seronegative. CDR3 in amino acids: CASGQGGNTEAFF. CDR3 DNA sequence: TGTGCCAGCGGACAGGGAGGGAACACTGAAGCTTTCTTT.